Below are 21 T cell receptor beta chains sequenced from a single sample in a study of blood T cell repertoires in COVID-19. Using immunoSEQ multiplex PCR, the repertoire was profiled, and TCRdb retains in-frame clones only, with some absent. The sample shows around 200,000 clones, more than 70% of them seen only once. The material sequenced was peripheral blood. The receptors stem from a person aged 70 to 79 with COVID-19, enrolled during active disease.

This chain links TRBV10-3 with TRBJ1-5; TRBD1 matches at 10 bases. This CDR3 is built from 15 residues. Germline values: CDR1 ENHRY, CDR2 SYGVKD. With 4 bases clipped from V and 5 bases from J, the junction kept 5 bases outside the gene matches. DNA of the CDR3: TGTGCCATCAGTGGCGGGACAGGGGAGCATCAGCCCCAGCATTTT. Translated, it gives CAISGGTGEHQPQHF.

The V call is TRBV19, the J call TRBJ1-5; a weak D match, TRBD1 (5 bases). Germline CDR1 and CDR2: LNHDA and SQIVND (reference sequence). The CDR3 spans 15 residues. V lost 5 bases, J lost 7 bases, and 18 bases lay in between. The CDR3 coding sequence is TGTGCCAGTAGTGGAAGGTGGGGGGAGGAACAGCCCCAGCATTTT. This gives the protein CASSGRWGEEQPQHF.

V and J are TRBV7-9 and TRBJ1-6; D gene uncertain. The germline V gene encodes CDR1 SEHNR and CDR2 FQNEAQ (reference sequence). The CDR3 is 14 residues long. V was shortened by 7 bases and J by 9 bases, with 16 bases between the two germline ends. The CDR3 reads CASTFGGSGSPLHF. The CDR3 DNA reads as TGTGCCAGCACGTTCGGAGGTTCGGGTTCACCCCTCCACTTT.

The CDR3 here is CASSIDVEQTSSGNTIYF. CDR3 bases: TGTGCCAGCAGCATCGACGTCGAACAGACAAGCTCTGGAAACACCATATATTTT. The chain links TRBV7-9 to TRBJ1-3, with D hard to call. V lost 5 bases to trimming and J lost 0 bases, with 20 bases between them. Germline V lookup: CDR1 SEHNR, CDR2 FQNEAQ (reference sequence). This CDR3 is 18 amino acids long.

This clone was observed once. V and J are TRBV19 and TRBJ2-5; 13 bases match TRBD2. Germline lookup yields CDR1 LNHDA and CDR2 SQIVND (reference sequence). The CDR3 has 17 amino acids. Trimming cost V 5 bases and J 5 bases; bases outside gene matches: 11. Here the CDR3 reads CASSPRGTSGILETQYF. The CDR3 nucleotides read TGTGCCAGTAGTCCCCGGGGGACTAGCGGGATATTGGAGACCCAGTACTTC.

The chain carries TRBV6-1 and TRBJ1-5, with D tentatively TRBD1 (6 bases). The CDR3 consists of 12 residues. Germline V gives CDR1 MNHNS, CDR2 SASEGT. Between the trimmed V and J ends, which lost 5 bases and 12 bases, there was a span of 14 bases. CDR3 residues: CASSSMDRFQHF. The DNA of the CDR3 is TGTGCCAGCAGTTCGATGGACAGATTCCAGCATTTT.

This clone was seen once. V usage is TRBV6-5 and J usage is TRBJ1-2, with 10 bases identical to TRBD1. Losses at the gene ends were 5 bases for V and 5 bases for J; bases not matched to a gene: 8. The germline gives CDR1 MNHEY, CDR2 SVGAGI. The CDR3 has 15 amino acids. CDR3 protein: CASSPGQGGWYGYTF. The CDR3 bases are TGTGCCAGCAGTCCAGGACAGGGGGGATGGTATGGCTACACCTTC.

The chain is built from TRBV20-1 and TRBJ1-5; 7 bases are shared with TRBD1. From germline, CDR1 is DFQATT and CDR2 SNEGSKA (reference sequence). J lost 0 bases, V lost 3 bases, and 11 bases had no gene match. The CDR3 length is 17 residues. CDR3 sequence: CSASLPPRGFSNQPQHF. The CDR3 nucleotides are TGCAGTGCTAGTCTCCCCCCCAGGGGGTTTAGCAATCAGCCCCAGCATTTT.

V is TRBV5-5 and J is TRBJ2-7, with TRBD1 identical over 10 bases. The CDR3 runs 14 residues. Germline trimming cut 3 bases from V and 7 bases from J; bases unmatched to any gene: 7. CDR1 and CDR2 from the germline V gene are SGHKS and YYEKEE (reference sequence). The CDR3 DNA reads TGTGCCAGCAGCTGGACAGGGGGAGTGGGTGAGCAGTACTTC. Translated, it gives CASSWTGGVGEQYF.

This clone showed up just once. The V gene is TRBV21-1, the J gene TRBJ1-6; the table's D call of TRBD1 was not tested on the DNA. TRBV21-1 is marked as a pseudogene. The CDR3 has 11 amino acids. The DNA of the CDR3 is TGTGCCAGCAGCCGATACAGTCCCCTCCACTTT. Encoded protein: CASSRYSPLHF.

With regard to this clone: At the DNA level, this CDR3 is encoded by other sequences in the same sample as well. This chain links TRBV15 with TRBJ2-7; TRBD1 might be the D (5 bases). Germline V gene lookup returns CDR1 LNHNV and CDR2 YYDKDF (reference sequence). The CDR3 is 13 residues long. Between the trimmed V and J ends, which lost 3 bases and 3 bases, there was a span of 9 bases. The CDR3 DNA reads TGTGCCACCAGCAGGGTAGACAGCTACGAGCAGTACTTC. It is translated as CATSRVDSYEQYF.

The rearrangement links TRBV29-1 to TRBJ1-1; TRBD1 matches 12 bases. In germline, CDR1 is SQVTM, CDR2 ANQGSEA. The J segment lost 8 bases and the V segment lost 1 base, leaving 2 bases of the junction unmatched. This CDR3 has 13 residues. CDR3 sequence reads: CSVEGGQGAEAFF. CDR3 DNA sequence: TGCAGCGTTGAAGGGGGACAGGGGGCCGAAGCTTTCTTT.

The rearrangement uses TRBV20-1 and TRBJ1-5, with D possibly TRBD1 on 5 matching bases. V was cut by 3 bases and J by 8 bases, with 8 bases left in between. CDR1 and CDR2 from the germline V gene are DFQATT and SNEGSKA (reference sequence). This CDR3 region has 11 residues. CDR3 sequence: CSASPGEPQHF. CDR3 in DNA: TGCAGTGCTAGCCCGGGGGAGCCCCAGCATTTT.

The chain recombines TRBV10-3 with TRBJ2-7; a possible D gene is TRBD1 (6 bases). V was clipped by 6 bases and J by 5 bases, with 17 bases between them. Germline-derived CDR1 and CDR2 are ENHRY and SYGVKD. CDR3 length: 14 residues. The CDR3 region has the DNA TGTGCCATCAGACCCACAGGGATTTCGGACGAGCAGTACTTC. This gives the protein CAIRPTGISDEQYF.

This clone was recorded once. V usage is TRBV14 and J usage is TRBJ2-1; the D gene is possibly TRBD2 (6 bases). The V and J ends lost 1 base and 8 bases respectively, with 9 bases between them. Per germline, CDR1 SGHDN and CDR2 FVKESK. The CDR3 runs to 13 residues. The CDR3 region has the DNA TGTGCCAGCAGCCAAGTGCGGGGTCATGAGCAGTTCTTC. It specifies CASSQVRGHEQFF.

This rearrangement joins TRBV5-8 to TRBJ1-1; 8 bases map to TRBD1. Germline CDR1 SGHTS, CDR2 YDEGEE. There are 17 residues in the CDR3. With 4 bases clipped from V and 6 bases from J, the junction kept 17 bases outside the gene matches. The CDR3, as DNA: TGTGCCAGCAGCCGCATTTTTGAACAGGGGGGGGTGCCTGAAGCTTTCTTT. This codes for CASSRIFEQGGVPEAFF.

The chain joins TRBV21-1 to TRBJ1-2. TRBV21-1 is described as a pseudogene. This CDR3 is 15 amino acids long. CDR3 sequence reads: CASNRSGGDPGGYTF. The CDR3 bases are TGTGCCAGCAATAGATCTGGAGGGGATCCGGGCGGCTACACCTTC.

This clone was seen only once. The chain employs TRBV12-5 and TRBJ2-1; 7 positions match TRBD1. Unmatched junction bases numbered 9, after V lost 6 bases and J lost 7 bases. Per the germline V gene, CDR1 is LGHNT and CDR2 is FRNRAP. The CDR3 sequence is 14 residues long. The CDR3 loop reads CASGKGQLQNEQFF. In DNA, the CDR3 is TGTGCTAGTGGGAAGGGACAGCTCCAAAATGAGCAGTTCTTC.

The chain links TRBV29-1 to TRBJ2-2; 8 bases are a match to TRBD1. The CDR3 sequence is 15 residues long. The ends lost 5 bases at V and 6 bases at J; junction bases unmatched: 11. The germline V gene has CDR1 SQVTM and CDR2 ANQGSEA. The CDR3 region is CSVSTGGPPAGELFF. The CDR3 DNA follows: TGCAGCGTTTCTACAGGGGGTCCTCCAGCCGGGGAGCTGTTTTTT.

V usage is TRBV9 and J usage is TRBJ2-5, with a tentative D call TRBD1 (7 bases). V shed 2 bases and J shed 4 bases, with 15 bases lying between them. Germline-derived CDR1 and CDR2 are SGDLS and YYNGEE. The CDR3 consists of 15 residues. CDR3 DNA: TGTGCCAGCAGCGTTGCAGGGGGGTTAGGAGAGACCCAGTACTTC. It specifies CASSVAGGLGETQYF.

The rearrangement links TRBV19 to TRBJ1-2; the D is unclear. The CDR3 extends over 11 amino acids. Germline values: CDR1 LNHDA, CDR2 SQIVND (reference sequence). With 5 bases removed from V and 7 bases from J, the gap between germline ends came to 8 bases. DNA for the CDR3: TGTGCCAGTAGTGAGACGGGTGGCTACACCTTC. Translation gives CASSETGGYTF. Full variable domain (outside the CDR3, taken from reference TRBV19 and TRBJ1-2): DGGITQSPKYLFRKEGQNVTLSCEQNLNHDAMYWYRQDPGQGLRLIYYSQIVNDFQKGDIAEGYSVSREKKESFPLTVTSAQKNPTAFYLCASSETGGYTFGSGTRLTVV.